This T cell receptor (beta chain) originates from a study of control samples from healthy donors and cancer patients. Trimming removed 1 base from V and 1 base from J; junction bases left unmatched: 4. Germline-derived CDR1 and CDR2 are SGHDT and YYEEEE. The CDR3 totals 16 residues. Measured with immunoSEQ multiplex PCR; TCRdb has only the in-frame clones, and not every one. The data contain under 100,000 clones, roughly nine tenths of them singletons. The TCR comes from a woman between 45 and 60 years old with colorectal cancer. The chain joins TRBV5-6 to TRBJ2-5; 10 nucleotides match TRBD1. The sample comprised PBMCs. The CDR3 loop reads CASSLYGTGAQETQYF. The CDR3 DNA reads as TGTGCCAGCAGCTTGTATGGGACAGGGGCCCAAGAGACCCAGTACTTC.